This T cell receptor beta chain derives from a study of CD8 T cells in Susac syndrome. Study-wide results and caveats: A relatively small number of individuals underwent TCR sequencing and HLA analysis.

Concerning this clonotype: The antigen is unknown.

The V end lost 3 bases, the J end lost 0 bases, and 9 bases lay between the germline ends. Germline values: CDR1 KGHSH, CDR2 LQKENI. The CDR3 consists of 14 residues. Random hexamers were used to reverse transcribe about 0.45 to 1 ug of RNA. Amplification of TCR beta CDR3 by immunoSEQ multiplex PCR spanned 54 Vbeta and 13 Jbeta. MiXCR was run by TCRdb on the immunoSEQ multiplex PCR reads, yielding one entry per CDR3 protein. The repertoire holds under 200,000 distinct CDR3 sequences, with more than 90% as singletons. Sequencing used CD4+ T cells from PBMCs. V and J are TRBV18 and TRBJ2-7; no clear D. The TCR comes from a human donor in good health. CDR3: CASSPDGSSYEQYF. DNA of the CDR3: TGTGCCAGCTCACCCGACGGAAGCTCCTACGAGCAGTACTTC.